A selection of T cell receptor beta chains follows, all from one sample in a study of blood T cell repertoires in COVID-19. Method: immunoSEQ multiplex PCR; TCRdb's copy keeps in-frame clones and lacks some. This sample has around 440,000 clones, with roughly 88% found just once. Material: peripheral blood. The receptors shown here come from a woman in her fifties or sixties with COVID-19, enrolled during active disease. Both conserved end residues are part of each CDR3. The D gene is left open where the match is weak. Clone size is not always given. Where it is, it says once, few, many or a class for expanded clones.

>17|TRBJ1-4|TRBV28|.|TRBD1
TGTGCCAGCAGTTTCGGGGACAGGGGGTTCGCTAATGAAAAACTGTTTTTT
CASSFGDRGFANEKLFF
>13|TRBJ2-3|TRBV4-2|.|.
TGTGCCAGCAGCCAAGACGGACTGAATACGCAGTATTTT
CASSQDGLNTQYF
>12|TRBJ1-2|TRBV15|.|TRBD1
TGTGCCACCAGCTGGGACAGGGATGGCTACACCTTC
CATSWDRDGYTF
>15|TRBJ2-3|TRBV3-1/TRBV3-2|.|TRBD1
TGTGCCAGCAGCCAAGACGGGACAGCGGCAGATACGCAGTATTTT
CASSQDGTAADTQYF
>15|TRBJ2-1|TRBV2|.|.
TGTGCCAGCAGAGGGGGATCCTCGCCAAGTAATGAGCAGTTCTTC
CASRGGSSPSNEQFF
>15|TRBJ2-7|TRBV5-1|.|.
TGCGCCAGCAGCGGGGCGGCCAGGCCGCACTACGAGCAGTACTTC
CASSGAARPHYEQYF
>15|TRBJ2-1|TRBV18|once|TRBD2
TGTGCCAGCTCATCGCGGGGGGGTTCCTACAATGAGCAGTTCTTC
CASSSRGGSYNEQFF
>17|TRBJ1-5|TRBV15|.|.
TGTGCCACCAGCACCATCAGGAGGACCTTTAGCAATCAGCCCCAGCATTTT
CATSTIRRTFSNQPQHF
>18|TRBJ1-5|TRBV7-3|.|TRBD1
TGTGCCAGCAGCTTTTCGCATCCAGGACAGGGTACATCTCAGCCCCAGCATTTT
CASSFSHPGQGTSQPQHF
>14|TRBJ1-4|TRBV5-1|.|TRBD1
TGCGCCAGCAGCAGGGGACAGGGTAATGAAAAACTGTTTTTT
CASSRGQGNEKLFF
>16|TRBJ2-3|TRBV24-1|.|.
TGTGCCACCAGTGATCCGACTTCTCGGGACATAGATACGCAGTATTTT
CATSDPTSRDIDTQYF
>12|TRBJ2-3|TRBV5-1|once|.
TGCGCCAGCAGCATAGCCACAGATACGCAGTATTTT
CASSIATDTQYF
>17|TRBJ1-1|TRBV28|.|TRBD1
TGTGCCAGCAGCCCTACCGGGACAGGGGGCTTTTACACTGAAGCTTTCTTT
CASSPTGTGGFYTEAFF
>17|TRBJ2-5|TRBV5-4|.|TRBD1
TGTGCCAGCAGCCCGGCCGAGTGGACAGGGGTGTCGGAGACCCAGTACTTC
CASSPAEWTGVSETQYF
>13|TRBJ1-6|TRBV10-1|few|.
TGCGCCAGCAGTGACAGGGAGGAATCACCCCTCCACTTT
CASSDREESPLHF
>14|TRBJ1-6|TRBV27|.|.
TGTGCCAGCAGGACGGGGCCGTCCAGGGGATCCCTCCACTTT
CASRTGPSRGSLHF
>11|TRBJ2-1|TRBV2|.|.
TGTGCCACCCAATTCTACAATGAGCAGTTCTTC
CATQFYNEQFF
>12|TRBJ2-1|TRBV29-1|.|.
TGCAGCACCGATCTGGGGGGAGATGAGCAGTTCTTC
CSTDLGGDEQFF
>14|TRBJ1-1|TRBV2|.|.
TGTGCCAGCAGTGAAGGGAGAGGGAGCACTGAAGCTTTCTTT
CASSEGRGSTEAFF
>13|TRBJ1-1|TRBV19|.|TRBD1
TGTGCCAGTAGAACAGGGGGGAACACTGAAGCTTTCTTT
CASRTGGNTEAFF
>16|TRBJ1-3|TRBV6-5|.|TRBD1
TGTGCCAGCAGTTCGCCAGGGGGAACTGCTGGAAACACCATATATTTT
CASSSPGGTAGNTIYF
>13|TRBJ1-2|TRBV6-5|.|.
TGTGCCAGCAGGCCCGGGACACACAATGGCTACACCTTC
CASRPGTHNGYTF